Presented here are 17 T cell receptor beta chains from one specimen sequenced in a study of low-dose radiotherapy and immunotherapy resistance in tumors. Primers used for first-strand cDNA, a TRAV- and TRBV-specific set, covered both alpha and beta chains. With a V-primer adapter and a constant-region primer, TCRs were amplified for around 21 PCR cycles. TCRdb re-derived calls from the reads in MiXCR, one entry per CDR3 protein. This repertoire shows about 18,000 distinct CDR3 sequences, 70% found once; its top ten account for approximately 6%. The receptors derive from a human donor with advanced metastatic prostate, ovarian, gallbladder or colorectal cancer (not recorded which). This table probably holds off-target reads from a library built for another chain.

A few counts support this clonotype. The rearrangement uses TRBV28 and TRBJ2-7, with D hard to call. The CDR3 runs to 14 residues. Trimming shortened V by 1 base and J by 3 bases, and 10 bases separated the two germline ends. CDR1 and CDR2 from the germline V gene are MDHEN and SYDVKM. This CDR3 is CASSLSGRNYEQYF. CDR3 in DNA: TGTGCCAGCAGTTTATCGGGCAGGAACTACGAGCAGTACTTC.

The chain employs TRBV6-2 or TRBV6-3 and TRBJ2-7; possible D gene TRBD1, 5 bases. V was trimmed by 8 bases and J by 2 bases, leaving 10 bases between them. Germline V lookup: CDR1 MNHEY, CDR2 SVGEGT. The CDR3 consists of 12 residues. The CDR3 reads CASGVTAYEQYF. The CDR3 coding sequence is TGTGCCAGCGGGGTGACAGCCTACGAGCAGTACTTC.

The chain joins TRBV29-1 to TRBJ2-1, with TRBD1 matching over 8 bases. Trimming took 2 bases from V and 7 from J; bases not matched to a gene: 7. The V gene's germline CDR1 is SQVTM and CDR2 ANQGSEA. This CDR3 is 14 amino acids long. DNA for the CDR3: TGCAGCGTTGAATCGCAGGGGGCTTGGAATGAGCAGTTCTTC. It specifies CSVESQGAWNEQFF.

In its sample, this clonotype was seen once. V usage is TRBV2 and J usage is TRBJ1-6; D uncertain. V lost 10 bases and J 2 bases, leaving 12 bases between the germline ends. The CDR3 consists of 14 residues. Per germline, CDR1 SNHLY and CDR2 FYNNEI. The CDR3 sequence is CATRTVPYNSPLHF. CDR3 coding DNA: TGTGCCACCCGGACGGTGCCCTATAATTCACCCCTCCACTTT.

The rearrangement uses TRBV6-4 and TRBJ2-1; 8 bases align to TRBD2. The CDR3 is 15 amino acids. With V trimmed by 2 bases and J by 8 bases, 8 bases remained unmatched. Germline CDR1 reads MRHNA; CDR2 reads SNTAGT. DNA for the CDR3: TGTGCCAGCAGTGACGCTCCGGGACTAGTTCATGAGCAGTTCTTC. This codes for CASSDAPGLVHEQFF.

This chain connects TRBV28 to TRBJ2-3, with D perhaps TRBD1 or TRBD2 (5 bases each). CDR1 and CDR2 (germline): MDHEN, SYDVKM. V lost 6 bases to trimming and J lost 10 bases, with 17 bases between them. The CDR3 consists of 13 residues. CDR3 amino acids: CASSRAGDGSQYF. The CDR3 region has the DNA TGTGCCAGCAGCCGCGCCGGGGACGGGTCGCAGTATTTT.

The sample holds one count of this clonotype. The chain is built from TRBV28 and TRBJ1-5; D gene uncertain. In germline, CDR1 is MDHEN, CDR2 SYDVKM. V gave up 4 bases and J gave up 2 bases, with 15 bases separating them. The CDR3 loop spans 16 amino acids. This CDR3 is CASSSLSFSGNQPQHF. The CDR3 nucleotides are TGTGCCAGCAGTTCTTTATCATTTTCGGGCAATCAGCCCCAGCATTTT.

This clonotype has only a few counts. The rearrangement joins TRBV18 to TRBJ1-2; TRBD1 agrees at 9 bases. V dropped 1 base and J dropped 5; count of bases not matched to a gene: 11. The CDR3 is 17 residues long. Germline-derived CDR1 and CDR2 are KGHSH and LQKENI. CDR3 in amino acids: CASSPRPGTGRRYGYTF. In nucleotides, the CDR3 is TGTGCCAGCTCACCACGCCCAGGGACAGGGCGGCGGTATGGCTACACCTTC.

V gene TRBV7-9 combines with J gene TRBJ2-1; perhaps TRBD1 as D (6 bases). This CDR3 is 17 amino acids long. From germline, CDR1 is SEHNR and CDR2 FQNEAQ (reference sequence). With 5 bases removed from V and 2 bases from J, the gap between germline ends came to 19 bases. CDR3 region: CASSRVRQERPYNEQFF. CDR3 nucleotide sequence: TGTGCCAGCAGCCGAGTGAGACAGGAGAGACCCTACAATGAGCAGTTCTTC.

The rearrangement uses TRBV7-9 and TRBJ1-1, with D perhaps matching TRBD1 (5 bases). V was pared by 5 bases and J by 6 bases, with 10 bases between. The CDR3 has 12 amino acids. CDR1 and CDR2 from the germline V gene are SEHNR and FQNEAQ (reference sequence). CDR3: CASSAAGSEAFF. For the CDR3, the DNA is TGTGCCAGCAGCGCCGCAGGGTCTGAAGCTTTCTTT.

Concerning this clonotype: Compared with germline, one end of the junction differs, possibly owing to a read error. The rearrangement joins TRBV7-7 to TRBJ1-5; a possible D gene is TRBD1 (6 bases). The germline gives CDR1 SSHAT, CDR2 FNYEAQ (reference sequence). This CDR3 region has 19 residues. This CDR3 reads CASSLAKGGAGGLNQPQHF. DNA for the CDR3: TGTGCTAGCAGCTTAGCGAAGGGGGGGGCAGGAGGCCTCAATCAGCCCCAGCATTTT. Complete variable domain (other parts from reference TRBV7-7 and TRBJ1-5): GAGVSQSPRYKVTKRGQDVTLRCDPISSHATLYWYQQALGQGPEFLTYFNYEAQPDKSGLPSDRFSAERPEGSISTLTIQRTEQRDSAMYRCASSLAKGGAGGLNQPQHFGDGTRLSIL.

The chain carries TRBV2 and TRBJ1-4; unclear D gene. Looked up from germline, CDR1 is SNHLY and CDR2 is FYNNEI. V was trimmed by 5 bases and J by 8 bases, leaving 9 bases between them. This CDR3 is built from 12 residues. CDR3 in DNA: TGTGCCAGCAGTTACCGCAAGGAAAAACTGTTTTTT. Its protein product is CASSYRKEKLFF. Using reference TRBV2 and TRBJ1-4 for the parts outside the CDR3, the full variable domain is EPEVTQTPSHQVTQMGQEVILRCVPISNHLYFYWYRQILGQKVEFLVSFYNNEISEKSEIFDDQFSVERPDGSNFTLKIRSTKLEDSAMYFCASSYRKEKLFFGSGTQLSVL.

The chain couples TRBV12-3 or TRBV12-4 to TRBJ1-5; 8 positions match TRBD1. V trimming: 5 bases; J trimming: 1 base; junction bases outside the gene matches: 4. The CDR3 has 15 residues. The CDR3 sequence is CASSPQGGSNQPQHF. CDR3 sequence (DNA): TGTGCCAGCAGTCCACAGGGGGGGAGCAATCAGCCCCAGCATTTT.

This chain links TRBV28 with TRBJ2-3; 7 nucleotides agree with TRBD2. This CDR3 contains 16 residues. With 6 bases clipped from V and 0 bases from J, the junction kept 9 bases outside the gene matches. The germline gives CDR1 MDHEN, CDR2 SYDVKM. This CDR3 is CASRHERGPSTDTQYF. CDR3 coding DNA: TGTGCCAGCAGGCACGAGCGGGGTCCTAGCACAGATACGCAGTATTTT.

This sequence joins TRBV9 and TRBJ2-1; the D gene is possibly TRBD2 (6 bases). The V gene lost 4 bases and the J gene lost 8 bases, with 19 bases spanning the gap. The CDR3 totals 15 residues. Germline V lookup: CDR1 SGDLS, CDR2 YYNGEE. CDR3 sequence (DNA): TGTGCCAGCAGCCCCTCCCGGGACTGGAGCTATGAGCAGTTCTTC. Its translation is CASSPSRDWSYEQFF.

Here the CDR3 reads CASRGSYTGELFF. The CDR3 bases are TGCGCCAGCCGCGGGTCGTACACCGGGGAGCTGTTTTTT. The chain combines TRBV5-1 with TRBJ2-2; maybe TRBD2 (5 bases). This CDR3 has 13 residues. The V gene's germline CDR1 is SGHRS and CDR2 YFSETQ. Trimming cost V 7 bases and J 3 bases, with 10 bases left between them.

J is TRBJ2-2 and V is TRBV7-8; TRBD2 aligns across 7 bases. The CDR3 contains 18 residues. CDR1 is SGHVS, CDR2 FQNEAQ, per germline. With V trimmed by 5 bases and J by 7 bases, 19 bases remained unmatched. CDR3 protein: CASSNPSSGGARSGELFF. CDR3 coding DNA: TGTGCCAGCAGCAATCCCTCTAGCGGAGGGGCAAGGAGCGGGGAGCTGTTTTTT.